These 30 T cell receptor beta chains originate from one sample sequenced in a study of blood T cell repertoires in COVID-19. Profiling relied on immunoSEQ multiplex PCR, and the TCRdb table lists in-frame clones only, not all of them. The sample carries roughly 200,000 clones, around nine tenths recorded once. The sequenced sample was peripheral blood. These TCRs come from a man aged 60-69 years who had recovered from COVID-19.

This CDR3 is CASSTGSGGKLFF. The DNA of the CDR3 is TGTGCCAGCAGCACGGGGTCCGGGGGAAAACTGTTTTTT. This chain joins TRBV7-7 and TRBJ1-4; D possibly corresponds to TRBD1 (5 bases). CDR3 length: 13 residues. The ends were cut back, 5 bases at V and 10 bases at J, with 14 bases in the middle. Germline loops: CDR1 SSHAT, CDR2 FNYEAQ (reference sequence). Using reference TRBV7-7 and TRBJ1-4 for the parts outside the CDR3, the full variable domain is GAGVSQSPRYKVTKRGQDVTLRCDPISSHATLYWYQQALGQGPEFLTYFNYEAQPDKSGLPSDRFSAERPEGSISTLTIQRTEQRDSAMYRCASSTGSGGKLFFGSGTQLSVL.

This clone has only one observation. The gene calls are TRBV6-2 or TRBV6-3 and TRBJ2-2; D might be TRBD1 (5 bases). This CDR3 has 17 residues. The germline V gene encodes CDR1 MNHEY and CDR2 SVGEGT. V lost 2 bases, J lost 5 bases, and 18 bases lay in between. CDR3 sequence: CASSYNGWPGRTGELFF. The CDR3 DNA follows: TGTGCCAGCAGTTACAATGGGTGGCCAGGGCGGACCGGGGAGCTGTTTTTT.

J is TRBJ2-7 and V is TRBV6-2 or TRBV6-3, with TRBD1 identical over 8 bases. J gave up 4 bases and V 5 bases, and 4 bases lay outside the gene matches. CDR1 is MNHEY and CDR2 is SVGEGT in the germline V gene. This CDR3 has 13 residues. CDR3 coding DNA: TGTGCCAGCAGTGGGACAGGTCCGTACGAGCAGTACTTC. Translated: CASSGTGPYEQYF.

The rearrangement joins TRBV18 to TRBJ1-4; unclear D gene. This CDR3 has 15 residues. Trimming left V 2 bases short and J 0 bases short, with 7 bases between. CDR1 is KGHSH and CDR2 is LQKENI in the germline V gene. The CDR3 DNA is TGTGCCAGCTCACCATCCCGGGCAACTAATGAAAAACTGTTTTTT. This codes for CASSPSRATNEKLFF.

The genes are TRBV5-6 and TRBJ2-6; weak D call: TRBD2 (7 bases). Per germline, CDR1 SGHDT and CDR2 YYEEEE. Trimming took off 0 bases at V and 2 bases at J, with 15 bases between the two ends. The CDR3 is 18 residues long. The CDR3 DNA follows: TGTGCCAGCAGCTTGGCCCGACTAGGGGGGGCTGGGGCCAACGTCCTGACTTTC. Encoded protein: CASSLARLGGAGANVLTF.

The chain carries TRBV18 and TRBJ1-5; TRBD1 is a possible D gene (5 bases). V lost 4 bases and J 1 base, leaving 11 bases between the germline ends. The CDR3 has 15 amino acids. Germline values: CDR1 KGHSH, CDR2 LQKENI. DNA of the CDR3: TGTGCCAGCTCACGCGACAGTTCGAGCAATCAGCCCCAGCATTTT. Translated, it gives CASSRDSSSNQPQHF.

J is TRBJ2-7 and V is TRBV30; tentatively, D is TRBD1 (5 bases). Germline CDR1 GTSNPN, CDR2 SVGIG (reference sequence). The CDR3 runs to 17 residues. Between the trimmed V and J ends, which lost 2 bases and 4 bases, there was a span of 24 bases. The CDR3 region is CAWSIIQDSSSVYEQYF. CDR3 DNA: TGTGCCTGGAGTATCATACAGGATTCCTCTAGTGTTTACGAGCAGTACTTC.

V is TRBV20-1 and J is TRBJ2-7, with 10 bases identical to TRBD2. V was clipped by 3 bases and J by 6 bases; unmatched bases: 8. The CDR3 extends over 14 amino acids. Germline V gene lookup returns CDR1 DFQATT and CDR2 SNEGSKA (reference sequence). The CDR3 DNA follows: TGCAGTGCTAGTCCTCCGCTAGCGGGAGCCGAGCAGTACTTC. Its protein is CSASPPLAGAEQYF.

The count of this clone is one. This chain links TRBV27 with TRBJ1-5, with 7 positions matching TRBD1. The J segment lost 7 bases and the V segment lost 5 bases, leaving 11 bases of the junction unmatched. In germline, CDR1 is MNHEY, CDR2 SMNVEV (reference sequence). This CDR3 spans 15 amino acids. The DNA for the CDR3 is TGTGCCAGCAGTCCCGACAGGGTTGTTGAACAGCCCCAGCATTTT. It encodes CASSPDRVVEQPQHF.

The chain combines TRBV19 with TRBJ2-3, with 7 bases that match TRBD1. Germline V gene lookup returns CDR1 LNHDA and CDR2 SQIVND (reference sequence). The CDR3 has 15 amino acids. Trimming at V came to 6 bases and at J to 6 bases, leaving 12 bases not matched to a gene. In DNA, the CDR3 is TGTGCCAGTAGCACGGACAGGTCAACTGGGGATACGCAGTATTTT. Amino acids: CASSTDRSTGDTQYF.

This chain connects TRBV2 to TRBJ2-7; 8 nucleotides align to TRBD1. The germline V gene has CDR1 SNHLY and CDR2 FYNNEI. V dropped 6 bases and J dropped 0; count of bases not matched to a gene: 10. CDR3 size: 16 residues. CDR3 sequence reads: CASSSQGAASSYEQYF. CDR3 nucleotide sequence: TGTGCCAGCAGCTCGCAGGGGGCGGCGAGCTCCTACGAGCAGTACTTC.

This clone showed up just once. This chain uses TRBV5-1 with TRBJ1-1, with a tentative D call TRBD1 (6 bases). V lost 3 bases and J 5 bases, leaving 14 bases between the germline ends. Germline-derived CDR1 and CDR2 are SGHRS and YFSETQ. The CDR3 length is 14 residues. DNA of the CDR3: TGCGCCAGCAGCTGGGTTCAGGGGAGTACTGAAGCTTTCTTT. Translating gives CASSWVQGSTEAFF.

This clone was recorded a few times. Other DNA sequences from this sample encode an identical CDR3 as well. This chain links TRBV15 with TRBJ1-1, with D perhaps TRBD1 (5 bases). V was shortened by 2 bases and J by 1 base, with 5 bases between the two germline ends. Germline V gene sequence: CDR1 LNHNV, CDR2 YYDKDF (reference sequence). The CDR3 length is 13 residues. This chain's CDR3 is CATSRTGNTEAFF. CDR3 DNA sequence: TGTGCCACCAGCAGAACAGGGAACACTGAAGCTTTCTTT. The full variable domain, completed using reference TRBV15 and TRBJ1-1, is DAMVIQNPRYQVTQFGKPVTLSCSQTLNHNVMYWYQQKSSQAPKLLFHYYDKDFNNEADTPDNFQSRRPNTSFCFLDIRSPGLGDTAMYLCATSRTGNTEAFFGQGTRLTVV.

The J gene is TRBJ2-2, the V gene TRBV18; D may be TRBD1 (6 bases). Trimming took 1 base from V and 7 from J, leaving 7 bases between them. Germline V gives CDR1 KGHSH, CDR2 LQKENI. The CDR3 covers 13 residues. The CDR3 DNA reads TGTGCCAGCTCACCACAGGGGGTCGGGGAGCTGTTTTTT. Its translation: CASSPQGVGELFF. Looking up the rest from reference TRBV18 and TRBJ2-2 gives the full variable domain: NAGVMQNPRHLVRRRGQEARLRCSPMKGHSHVYWYRQLPEEGLKFMVYLQKENIIDESGMPKERFSAEFPKEGPSILRIQQVVRGDSAAYFCASSPQGVGELFFGEGSRLTVL.

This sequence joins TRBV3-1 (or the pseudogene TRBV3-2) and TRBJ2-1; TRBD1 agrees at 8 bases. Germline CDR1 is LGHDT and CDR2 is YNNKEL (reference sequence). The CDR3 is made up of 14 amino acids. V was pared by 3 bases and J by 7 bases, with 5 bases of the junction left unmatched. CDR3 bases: TGTGCCAGCAGCCAGGGGACAGGATCGAATGAGCAGTTCTTC. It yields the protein CASSQGTGSNEQFF.

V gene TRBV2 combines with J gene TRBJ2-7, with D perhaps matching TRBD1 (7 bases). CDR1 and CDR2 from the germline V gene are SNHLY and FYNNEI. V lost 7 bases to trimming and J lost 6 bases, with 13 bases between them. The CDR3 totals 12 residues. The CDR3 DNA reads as TGTGCCAGCAATTCTCAGGGGGGCGAGCAGTACTTC. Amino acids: CASNSQGGEQYF.

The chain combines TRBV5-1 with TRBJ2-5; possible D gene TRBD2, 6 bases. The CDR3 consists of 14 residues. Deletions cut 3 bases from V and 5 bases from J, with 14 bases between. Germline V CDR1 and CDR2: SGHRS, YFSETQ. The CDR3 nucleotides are TGCGCCAGCAGCTCCCTTGGGGGGATCGAGACCCAGTACTTC. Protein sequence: CASSSLGGIETQYF.

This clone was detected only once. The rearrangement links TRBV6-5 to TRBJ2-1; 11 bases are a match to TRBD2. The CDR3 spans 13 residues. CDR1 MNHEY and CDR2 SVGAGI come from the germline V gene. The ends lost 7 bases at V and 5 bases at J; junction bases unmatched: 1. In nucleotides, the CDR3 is TGTGCCAGCACGGGACTAGCGGACAATGAGCAGTTCTTC. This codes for CASTGLADNEQFF.

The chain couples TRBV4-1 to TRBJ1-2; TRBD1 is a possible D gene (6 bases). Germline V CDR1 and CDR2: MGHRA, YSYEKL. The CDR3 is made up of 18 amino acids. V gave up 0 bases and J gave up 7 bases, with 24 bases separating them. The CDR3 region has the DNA TGCGCCAGCAGCCAAGAAGACAGGATTTCCTTGGGGGATTTTGGCTACACCTTC. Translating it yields CASSQEDRISLGDFGYTF.

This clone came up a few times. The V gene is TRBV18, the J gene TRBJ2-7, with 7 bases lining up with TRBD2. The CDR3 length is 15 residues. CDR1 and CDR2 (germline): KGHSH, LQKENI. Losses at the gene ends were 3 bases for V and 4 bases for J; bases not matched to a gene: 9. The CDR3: CASSPTQLASYEQYF. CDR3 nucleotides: TGTGCCAGCTCACCGACGCAACTAGCGTCTTACGAGCAGTACTTC.

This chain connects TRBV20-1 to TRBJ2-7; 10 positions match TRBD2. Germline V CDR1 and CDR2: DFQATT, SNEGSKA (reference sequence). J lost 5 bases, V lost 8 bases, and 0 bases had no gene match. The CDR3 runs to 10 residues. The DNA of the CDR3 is TGCAGTCTAGCGGGAGACGAGCAGTACTTC. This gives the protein CSLAGDEQYF.

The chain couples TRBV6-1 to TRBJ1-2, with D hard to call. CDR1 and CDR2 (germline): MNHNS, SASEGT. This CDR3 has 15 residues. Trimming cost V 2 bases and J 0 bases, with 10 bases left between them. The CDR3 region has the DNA TGTGCCAGCAGTGAAAATGGGCTGACTAACTATGGCTACACCTTC. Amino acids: CASSENGLTNYGYTF.

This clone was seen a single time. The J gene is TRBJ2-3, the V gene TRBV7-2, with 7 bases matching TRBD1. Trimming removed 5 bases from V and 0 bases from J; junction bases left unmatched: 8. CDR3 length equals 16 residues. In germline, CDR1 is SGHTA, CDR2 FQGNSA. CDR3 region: CASSPPGTASTDTQYF. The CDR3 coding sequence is TGTGCCAGCAGCCCTCCTGGGACAGCTAGCACAGATACGCAGTATTTT. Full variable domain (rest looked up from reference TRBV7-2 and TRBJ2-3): GAGVSQSPSNKVTEKGKDVELRCDPISGHTALYWYRQSLGQGLEFLIYFQGNSAPDKSGLPSDRFSAERTGGSVSTLTIQRTQQEDSAVYLCASSPPGTASTDTQYFGPGTRLTVL.

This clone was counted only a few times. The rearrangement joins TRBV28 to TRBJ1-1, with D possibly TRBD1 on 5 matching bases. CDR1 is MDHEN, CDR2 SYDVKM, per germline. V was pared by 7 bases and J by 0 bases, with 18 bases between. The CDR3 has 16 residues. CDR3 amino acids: CASTVLRGFMNTEAFF. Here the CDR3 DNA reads TGTGCCAGCACCGTCCTCCGGGGGTTCATGAACACTGAAGCTTTCTTT.

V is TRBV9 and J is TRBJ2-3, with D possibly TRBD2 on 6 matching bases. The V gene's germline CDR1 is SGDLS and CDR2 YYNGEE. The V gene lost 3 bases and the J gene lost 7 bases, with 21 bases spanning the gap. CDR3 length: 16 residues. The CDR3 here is CASSDFGGTGTNTQYF. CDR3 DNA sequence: TGTGCCAGCAGCGACTTCGGCGGGACCGGGACCAATACGCAGTATTTT.

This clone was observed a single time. Here the CDR3 reads CASSLTARQGALTNYGYTF. The DNA of the CDR3 is TGTGCCAGCAGCTTAACGGCGAGGCAGGGGGCCCTAACTAACTATGGCTACACCTTC. The V call is TRBV7-3, the J call TRBJ1-2, with 8 bases matching TRBD1. CDR1 is SGHTA, CDR2 FQGTGA, per germline. The CDR3 runs to 19 residues. V was clipped by 0 bases and J by 0 bases; unmatched bases: 12. Full variable domain (outside the CDR3, taken from reference TRBV7-3 and TRBJ1-2): GAGVSQTPSNKVTEKGKYVELRCDPISGHTALYWYRQSLGQGPEFLIYFQGTGAADDSGLPNDRFFAVRPEGSVSTLKIQRTERGDSAVYLCASSLTARQGALTNYGYTFGSGTRLTVV.

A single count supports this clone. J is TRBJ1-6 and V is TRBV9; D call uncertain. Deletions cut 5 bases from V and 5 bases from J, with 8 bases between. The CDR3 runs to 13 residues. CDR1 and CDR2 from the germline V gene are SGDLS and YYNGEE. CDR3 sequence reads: CASRSIDNSPLHF. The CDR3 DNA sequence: TGTGCCAGCAGGAGTATCGATAATTCACCCCTCCACTTT. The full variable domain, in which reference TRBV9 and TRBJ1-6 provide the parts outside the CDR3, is DSGVTQTPKHLITATGQRVTLRCSPRSGDLSVYWYQQSLDQGLQFLIQYYNGEERAKGNILERFSAQQFPDLHSELNLSSLELGDSALYFCASRSIDNSPLHFGNGTRLTVT.

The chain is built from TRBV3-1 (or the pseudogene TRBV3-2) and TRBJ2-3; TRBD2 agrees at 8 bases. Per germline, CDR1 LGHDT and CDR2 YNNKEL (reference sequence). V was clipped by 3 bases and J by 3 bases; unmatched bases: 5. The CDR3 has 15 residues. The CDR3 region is CASSHTSGGTDTQYF. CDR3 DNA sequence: TGTGCCAGCAGCCACACTAGCGGAGGGACAGATACGCAGTATTTT.

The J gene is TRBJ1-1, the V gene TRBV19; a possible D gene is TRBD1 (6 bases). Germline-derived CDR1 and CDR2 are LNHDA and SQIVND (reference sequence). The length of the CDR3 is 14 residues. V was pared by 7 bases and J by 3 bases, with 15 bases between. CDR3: CASMWGGADTEAFF. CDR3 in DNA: TGTGCCAGTATGTGGGGGGGCGCGGACACTGAAGCTTTCTTT. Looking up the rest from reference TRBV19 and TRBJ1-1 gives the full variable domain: DGGITQSPKYLFRKEGQNVTLSCEQNLNHDAMYWYRQDPGQGLRLIYYSQIVNDFQKGDIAEGYSVSREKKESFPLTVTSAQKNPTAFYLCASMWGGADTEAFFGQGTRLTVV.

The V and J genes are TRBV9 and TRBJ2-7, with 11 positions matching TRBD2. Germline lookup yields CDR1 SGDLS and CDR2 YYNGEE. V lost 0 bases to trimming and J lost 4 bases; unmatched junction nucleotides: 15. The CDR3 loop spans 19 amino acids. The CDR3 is CASSVGGPPSGRIVYEQYF. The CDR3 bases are TGTGCCAGCAGCGTAGGGGGCCCCCCTAGCGGGAGGATTGTATACGAGCAGTACTTC.